One sample yielded the 30 T cell receptor beta chains listed below, sequenced in a study of blood T cells in healthy people across ages. A sample-barcoded 5' primer and a J-beta primer mix were used in a second PCR of roughly 7 to 11 cycles. TCRdb recomputed calls from the 5' RACE reads with MiXCR, one row per CDR3 protein. The sample shows about 1.4 million distinct CDR3 sequences, 59% of them seen only once. Sequenced: blood. The receptors derive from a young man in good health.

This rearrangement joins TRBV12-5 to TRBJ2-7; TRBD1 matches at 7 bases. The DNA matches TRBJ2-5 better at its end, which makes the J call doubtful. The CDR3 sequence is 14 residues long. Germline-derived CDR1 and CDR2 are LGHNT and FRNRAP. CDR3 amino acids: CASGLGQGFETQYF. DNA for the CDR3: TGTGCTAGTGGTTTGGGACAGGGTTTTGAGACCCAGTACTTC.

This chain joins TRBV6-1 and TRBJ1-2, with D perhaps matching TRBD1 (6 bases). The CDR3 sequence is 14 residues long. Between the trimmed V and J ends, which lost 6 bases and 8 bases, there was a span of 19 bases. Germline lookup yields CDR1 MNHNS and CDR2 SASEGT. The CDR3 loop reads CASSEYRGMRGYTF. The CDR3 region has the DNA TGTGCCAGCAGCGAATATAGGGGGATGAGGGGCTACACCTTC.

This clonotype turned up a few times. The genes are TRBV5-1 and TRBJ2-1; D not certain. Looked up from germline, CDR1 is SGHRS and CDR2 is YFSETQ. With 2 bases removed from V and 10 bases from J, the gap between germline ends came to 7 bases. The CDR3 has 11 amino acids. Here the CDR3 reads CASSLETEQFF. The CDR3 bases are TGCGCCAGCAGCTTAGAGACCGAGCAGTTCTTC.

V usage is TRBV11-2 and J usage is TRBJ1-1; no reliable D call. The V end was cut by 4 bases, the J end by 5 bases, with 8 bases between. The germline CDR1 and CDR2 sequences are SGHAT and FQNNGV. The CDR3 is made up of 12 amino acids. The CDR3, as DNA: TGTGCCAGCAGCTGGCCTTTTACTGAAGCTTTCTTT. This translates into CASSWPFTEAFF.

The rearrangement uses TRBV7-9 and TRBJ2-3; D unresolved. The germline CDR1 and CDR2 sequences are SEHNR and FQNEAQ (reference sequence). The V and J ends lost 0 bases and 3 bases respectively, with 19 bases between them. This CDR3 has 18 amino acids. CDR3 coding DNA: TGTGCCAGCAGCTTAGCCCCCACCACCTTATCTAATACAGATACGCAGTATTTT. Its protein product is CASSLAPTTLSNTDTQYF.

The chain uses TRBV7-2 and TRBJ2-3, with no clear D. The CDR3 loop spans 15 amino acids. Trimming removed 2 bases at V and 2 bases at J, with 11 bases between. CDR1 and CDR2 (germline): SGHTA, FQGNSA. The CDR3 is CASSLHGRHTDTQYF. For the CDR3, the DNA is TGTGCCAGCAGCTTACATGGACGGCACACAGATACGCAGTATTTT. Complete variable domain (other parts from reference TRBV7-2 and TRBJ2-3): GAGVSQSPSNKVTEKGKDVELRCDPISGHTALYWYRQSLGQGLEFLIYFQGNSAPDKSGLPSDRFSAERTGGSVSTLTIQRTQQEDSAVYLCASSLHGRHTDTQYFGPGTRLTVL.

The J gene is TRBJ1-1, the V gene TRBV6-6; the D gene is possibly TRBD1 (6 bases). In germline, CDR1 is MNHNY, CDR2 SVGAGI (reference sequence). V dropped 0 bases and J dropped 6 bases, with 11 bases sitting between them. This CDR3 comprises 14 residues. The CDR3 reads CASSYSEQGPEAFF. The DNA of the CDR3 is TGTGCCAGCAGTTACTCGGAACAGGGCCCTGAAGCTTTCTTT.

The gene calls are TRBV7-9 and TRBJ2-5, with 7 bases lining up with TRBD2. The length of the CDR3 is 15 residues. Germline CDR1 and CDR2: SEHNR and FQNEAQ (reference sequence). Germline trimming cut 3 bases from V and 1 base from J; bases unmatched to any gene: 5. CDR3 region: CASSFDGLGQETQYF. The CDR3 DNA reads as TGTGCCAGCAGCTTTGACGGACTAGGCCAAGAGACCCAGTACTTC. The full variable domain, in which reference TRBV7-9 and TRBJ2-5 provide the parts outside the CDR3, is DTGVSQNPRHKITKRGQNVTFRCDPISEHNRLYWYRQTLGQGPEFLTYFQNEAQLEKSRLLSDRFSAERPKGSFSTLEIQRTEQGDSAMYLCASSFDGLGQETQYFGPGTRLLVL.

The V gene is TRBV28, the J gene TRBJ1-5, with unresolved D. Germline values: CDR1 MDHEN, CDR2 SYDVKM. The germline V and J ends were trimmed by 7 bases and 3 bases, with 10 bases remaining between them. This CDR3 contains 13 residues. DNA of the CDR3: TGTGCCAGCACCCGCAGTCTCAATCAGCCCCAGCATTTT. Translated: CASTRSLNQPQHF.

This clonotype appeared once. The rearrangement links TRBV12-3 or TRBV12-4 to TRBJ1-6, with TRBD1 matching over 7 bases. The CDR3 consists of 13 residues. Trimming removed 8 bases from V and 7 bases from J; junction bases left unmatched: 5. The CDR3 DNA reads as TGTGCCAGCTGGACAGGATTGAATTCACCCCTCCACTTT. It yields the protein CASWTGLNSPLHF.

This clonotype was counted a few times. The rearrangement links TRBV12-3 or TRBV12-4 to TRBJ2-3; D gene uncertain. Trimming removed 3 bases from V and 6 bases from J, with 13 bases in between. The CDR3 contains 14 residues. The CDR3, as DNA: TGTGCCAGCAGTTTCAGGAGACAAAGGGATACGCAGTATTTT. Amino acid sequence: CASSFRRQRDTQYF.

CDR3 sequence: CASSPLTPTGYNEQFF. As DNA, the CDR3 is TGTGCCAGCAGCCCTCTTACCCCGACCGGCTACAATGAGCAGTTCTTC. V and J are TRBV7-9 and TRBJ2-1; D not resolved. Germline-derived CDR1 and CDR2 are SEHNR and FQNEAQ (reference sequence). This CDR3 contains 16 residues. The V end lost 5 bases, the J end lost 3 bases, and 17 bases lay between the germline ends.

V usage is TRBV6-5 and J usage is TRBJ2-6; a possible D gene is TRBD2 (5 bases). This CDR3 comprises 18 residues. V was clipped by 1 base and J by 0 bases, with 13 bases between them. In germline, CDR1 is MNHEY, CDR2 SVGAGI. As DNA, the CDR3 is TGTGCCAGCAGTTACTTTCCGGACTCTCGCTCTGGGGCCAACGTCCTGACTTTC. This translates into CASSYFPDSRSGANVLTF.

The V gene is TRBV10-3, the J gene TRBJ2-2, with 8 bases identical to TRBD1. Per the germline V gene, CDR1 is ENHRY and CDR2 is SYGVKD. J gave up 0 bases and V 3 bases, and 0 bases lay outside the gene matches. The CDR3 loop spans 15 amino acids. The CDR3 DNA is TGTGCCATCAGTGACAGGGGGCCGAACACCGGGGAGCTGTTTTTT. Protein sequence: CAISDRGPNTGELFF.

Details on this clonotype: Sequence at one end of the junction differs from germline and may be a read error. The V gene is TRBV29-1, the J gene TRBJ1-1; TRBD1 might be the D (6 bases). The CDR3 has 13 residues. CDR1 is SQVTM, CDR2 ANQGSEA, per germline. CDR3 loop: CSARRGANIEAFF. Here the CDR3 DNA reads TGCAGCGCACGGCGGGGGGCGAACATTGAAGCTTTCTTT.

This clonotype has only a few counts. This chain connects TRBV12-3 or TRBV12-4 to TRBJ2-1; TRBD1 aligns across 7 bases. V lost 6 bases, J lost 10 bases, and 15 bases stayed unmatched. There are 15 residues in the CDR3. CDR3 DNA sequence: TGTGCCAGCAGCCCCGGGGACAGAGCAGCCCGAGAGCAGTTCTTC. The encoded protein is CASSPGDRAAREQFF.

The chain joins TRBV28 to TRBJ2-3, with 7 bases fitting TRBD2. CDR1 MDHEN and CDR2 SYDVKM come from the germline V gene. Losses at the gene ends were 6 bases for V and 1 base for J; bases not matched to a gene: 13. The CDR3 is 17 amino acids. The CDR3 DNA follows: TGTGCCAGCAGCCCCGAAAGCGGGGCGAGGGGCACAGATACGCAGTATTTT. Amino acids: CASSPESGARGTDTQYF.

The V and J genes are TRBV20-1 and TRBJ2-1; 8 bases match TRBD2. Trimming at V came to 5 bases and at J to 7 bases, leaving 10 bases not matched to a gene. From germline, CDR1 is DFQATT and CDR2 SNEGSKA (reference sequence). This CDR3 spans 14 amino acids. CDR3 in DNA: TGCAGTGCTCCCCAATGGTTAGCGGGGAATGAGCAGTTCTTC. Amino acids: CSAPQWLAGNEQFF.

The genes are TRBV2 and TRBJ1-2; a weak D match, TRBD1 (6 bases). V was clipped by 9 bases and J by 4 bases, with 18 bases between them. CDR1 and CDR2 from the germline V gene are SNHLY and FYNNEI. The CDR3 has 14 amino acids. This CDR3 is CARSMDSASYGYTF. CDR3 DNA sequence: TGTGCCAGGTCAATGGACAGCGCATCCTATGGCTACACCTTC. Full variable domain (remainder filled in from reference TRBV2 and TRBJ1-2): EPEVTQTPSHQVTQMGQEVILRCVPISNHLYFYWYRQILGQKVEFLVSFYNNEISEKSEIFDDQFSVERPDGSNFTLKIRSTKLEDSAMYFCARSMDSASYGYTFGSGTRLTVV.

This chain uses TRBV28 with TRBJ2-7; 9 nucleotides align to TRBD2. The CDR3 totals 15 residues. V lost 3 bases and J lost 7; bases outside the gene matches: 10. CDR1 and CDR2 (germline): MDHEN, SYDVKM. The CDR3 bases are TGTGCCAGCAGTTTGGCGGGAGGGCCCTACAATGAGCAGTACTTC. Its protein is CASSLAGGPYNEQYF.

The chain carries TRBV4-1 and TRBJ2-1, with 7 bases aligning to TRBD1. Germline V gene lookup returns CDR1 MGHRA and CDR2 YSYEKL. After removal of 0 bases from V and 10 bases from J, the junction contained 6 bases not matched to a gene. The CDR3 has 14 amino acids. This chain's CDR3 is CASSQDHRDSEQFF. The CDR3, as DNA: TGCGCCAGCAGCCAAGACCACCGGGACAGCGAGCAGTTCTTC.

The J gene is TRBJ1-4, the V gene TRBV12-3 or TRBV12-4, with D uncertain. The CDR3 is 13 residues long. V lost 4 bases and J 13 bases, leaving 16 bases between the germline ends. In nucleotides, the CDR3 is TGTGCCAGCAGTTCTAGGGCGGGCTCGGGACTGTTTTTT. Translation gives CASSSRAGSGLFF.

The chain has TRBV3-1 and TRBJ2-5; D is possibly TRBD2 (6 bases). The CDR3 has 18 amino acids. Germline lookup yields CDR1 LGHDT and CDR2 YNNKEL (reference sequence). V was trimmed by 5 bases and J by 5 bases, leaving 27 bases between them. CDR3 in DNA: TGTGCCAGCAGCAGGATTGGCCGGGACTTCCCAACGAAGGAGACCCAGTACTTC. It is translated as CASSRIGRDFPTKETQYF.

The gene calls are TRBV20-1 and TRBJ2-5; maybe TRBD2 (6 bases). V was clipped by 6 bases and J by 11 bases, with 31 bases between them. Germline V gene sequence: CDR1 DFQATT, CDR2 SNEGSKA (reference sequence). There are 16 residues in the CDR3. This chain's CDR3 is CSARDSQSGSYNEQYF. The CDR3 DNA reads TGCAGTGCCCGGGACTCACAATCGGGCTCCTACAATGAGCAGTACTTC.

The chain employs TRBV7-2 and TRBJ1-2; 10 nucleotides line up with TRBD1. The CDR3 sequence is 12 residues long. V lost 7 bases, J lost 7 bases, and 3 bases stayed unmatched. The germline gives CDR1 SGHTA, CDR2 FQGNSA. The CDR3 nucleotides read TGTGCCAGCACGGGACAGGGGTTTGGCTACACCTTC. Protein: CASTGQGFGYTF.

The rearrangement joins TRBV5-6 to TRBJ2-3, with D perhaps assigned TRBD1 or TRBD2 (5 bases each). V dropped 3 bases and J dropped 5 bases, with 19 bases sitting between them. The germline gives CDR1 SGHDT, CDR2 YYEEEE. The CDR3 is made up of 16 amino acids. The CDR3 loop is CASSYGKGLGGDTQYF. The CDR3 nucleotides read TGTGCCAGCAGCTACGGGAAGGGGCTTGGGGGAGATACGCAGTATTTT.

V gene TRBV10-2 combines with J gene TRBJ2-7; 7 nucleotides align to TRBD1. Germline trimming cut 6 bases from V and 3 bases from J; bases unmatched to any gene: 11. The CDR3 extends over 15 amino acids. The germline V gene has CDR1 WSHSY and CDR2 SAAADI. This CDR3 is CASRMGQLPNYEQYF. For the CDR3, the DNA is TGCGCCAGCAGGATGGGACAGCTCCCCAACTACGAGCAGTACTTC.

The chain carries TRBV4-3 and TRBJ1-5; D is unresolved. Germline loops: CDR1 LGHNA, CDR2 YSLEER. The ends were cut back, 0 bases at V and 7 bases at J, with 7 bases in the middle. The CDR3 contains 13 residues. In DNA, the CDR3 is TGCGCCAGCAGCCAAGAGGCTGGCCAGCCCCAGCATTTT. Protein sequence: CASSQEAGQPQHF.

This chain links TRBV4-1 with TRBJ2-7, with TRBD2 matching over 12 bases. CDR3 length: 16 amino acids. J gave up 1 base and V 4 bases, and 5 bases lay outside the gene matches. Germline CDR1 and CDR2: MGHRA and YSYEKL. The CDR3, as DNA: TGCGCCAGCAGCCGACTAGCGGGAGAGGGGTCCTACGAGCAGTACTTC. Translating gives CASSRLAGEGSYEQYF.

The sample holds one count of this clonotype. The chain's CDR3 is CASSSDRAGNEQFF. The DNA of the CDR3 is TGTGCCAGCAGCTCCGACAGGGCAGGGAATGAGCAGTTCTTC. This chain joins TRBV6-6 and TRBJ2-1; the match to TRBD1 covers 7 bases. Trimming removed 6 bases from V and 7 bases from J; junction bases left unmatched: 9. Germline V gives CDR1 MNHNY, CDR2 SVGAGI (reference sequence). This CDR3 has 14 amino acids.